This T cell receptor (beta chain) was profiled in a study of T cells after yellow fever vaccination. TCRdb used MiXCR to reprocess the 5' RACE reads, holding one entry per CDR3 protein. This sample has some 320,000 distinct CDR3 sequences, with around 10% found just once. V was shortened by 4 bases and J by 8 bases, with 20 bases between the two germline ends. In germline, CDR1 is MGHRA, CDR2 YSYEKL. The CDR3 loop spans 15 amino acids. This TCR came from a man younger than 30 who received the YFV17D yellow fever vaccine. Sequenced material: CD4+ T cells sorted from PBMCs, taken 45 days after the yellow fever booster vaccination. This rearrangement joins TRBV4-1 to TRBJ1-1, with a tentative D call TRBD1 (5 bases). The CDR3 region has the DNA TGCGCCAGCAGCCTCCCGGGGGGGACGGCTCCAGAAGCTTTCTTT. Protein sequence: CASSLPGGTAPEAFF.